These T cell receptor beta chains were read from a single sample in a study of OX40 agonist ivuxolimab in advanced cancers. Generated by immunoSEQ multiplex PCR, the TCRdb table keeps only in-frame clones and is missing some. In the table there are some 10,000 clones, more than 65% of which are singletons. Sequencing used CD4+ or CD8+ T cells sorted from blood, obtained in a trial of the OX40 agonist ivuxolimab. These receptors were taken from an adult with an advanced solid tumor such as melanoma, head and neck, liver or kidney cancer. Both conserved end residues are part of each CDR3. A D gene is named only where the DNA matches it firmly. Some rows have no size entry. The others give once, few or many, or a class for an expanded clone.

D gene	V gene	clone size	J gene	CDR3 DNA	CDR3 protein
-	TRBV28	-	TRBJ2-5	TGTGCCAGCAGTTTAAGGAGACAGGGAGGGGAGACCCAGTACTTC	CASSLRRQGGETQYF
TRBD1	TRBV2	medium-sized	TRBJ1-2	TGTGCCAGCCAGGCCTTTTTTAGGGGGCTCCAATATGGCTACACCTTC	CASQAFFRGLQYGYTF
TRBD1	TRBV5-6	-	TRBJ1-1	TGTGCCAGCAGCTCGGACAGGGTCCCCCTTACGACTGAAGCTTTCTTT	CASSSDRVPLTTEAFF
TRBD2	TRBV11-2	-	TRBJ2-1	TGTGCCAGCAGCTTAACTAGCGGAGCGTACAATGAGCAGTTCTTC	CASSLTSGAYNEQFF
-	TRBV6-5	-	TRBJ1-5	TGTGCCAGCAGGGAACCTCAGGGACAGCCCCAGCATTTT	CASREPQGQPQHF
-	TRBV21-1	-	TRBJ1-4	TGTGCCAGCAGCAAAGTAACAGGAACTAATGAAAAACTGTTTTTT	CASSKVTGTNEKLFF
-	TRBV7-8	-	TRBJ2-7	TGTGCCAGCAGCCCTACTGGGACGGCTGGCTACTACGAGCAGTACTTC	CASSPTGTAGYYEQYF
-	TRBV6-4	-	TRBJ1-1	TGTGCCAGCAGTGAGAACAGGGTGACTGAAGCTTTCTTT	CASSENRVTEAFF
-	TRBV4-1	-	TRBJ1-4	TGCGCCAGCAGCCGCCGGGACGGGGCTAATGAAAAACTGTTTTTT	CASSRRDGANEKLFF
TRBD2	TRBV6-1	-	TRBJ2-7	TGTGCCAGCAGTGAAGGCGGGGGGGCCTCCTACGAGCAGTACTTC	CASSEGGGASYEQYF
TRBD2	TRBV6-1	-	TRBJ2-1	TGTGCCAGCCATACCGGGACTAGCGGCCCCGATGAGCAGTTCTTC	CASHTGTSGPDEQFF
TRBD2	TRBV27	-	TRBJ2-7	TGTGCCAGCAGTTTCTCAGCGGGAGTCCTCGAGCAGTACTTC	CASSFSAGVLEQYF
TRBD1	TRBV5-6	medium-sized	TRBJ2-1	TGTGCCAGCAGCTCGACGACAGGGCCGACTGAAATTTCCTACAATGAGCAGTTCTTC	CASSSTTGPTEISYNEQFF
-	TRBV28	-	TRBJ1-2	TGTGCCAGCAGTTTCAGCTTTGGCAGGGAGGATCTCGTCTATGGCTACACCTTC	CASSFSFGREDLVYGYTF
-	TRBV6-1	-	TRBJ2-7	TGTGCCAGCAGTGAAGCAGAACCTTTCTACGAGCAGTACTTC	CASSEAEPFYEQYF
-	TRBV28	once	TRBJ1-5	TGTGCCAGCAGGATTAGCAGTAGCAATCAGCCCCAGCATTTT	CASRISSSNQPQHF
-	TRBV4-1	few	TRBJ1-2	TGCGCCAGCAGCCAAGTCGCTGGGGGTACAACTAACTATGGCTACACCTTC	CASSQVAGGTTNYGYTF
-	TRBV15	-	TRBJ1-5	TGTGCCACCAGCAGGGGGGCGGACAGAGGTCAGCCCCAGCATTTT	CATSRGADRGQPQHF
TRBD1	TRBV11-2	-	TRBJ2-1	TGTGCCAGCAGCTTAGAACGGGACAGGGTTTACAATGAGCAGTTCTTC	CASSLERDRVYNEQFF
-	TRBV21-1	-	TRBJ2-2	TGTGCCAGCAGCAAAATGGGGTTTAGAGGGGACAGGGGAACCGGGGAGCTGTTTTTT	CASSKMGFRGDRGTGELFF
-	TRBV29-1	-	TRBJ1-1	TGCAGCGTAAAACAGGGTGGCATGAACACTGAAGCTTTCTTT	CSVKQGGMNTEAFF
TRBD2	TRBV28	-	TRBJ2-3	TGTGCCAGCAGCCCCGAGCGGACTAGCGGGACTCCAGATACGCAGTATTTT	CASSPERTSGTPDTQYF
TRBD2	TRBV15	-	TRBJ2-7	TGTGCCACCAGGTCCAGCGGGAGCTCCTACGAGCAGTACTTC	CATRSSGSSYEQYF
TRBD1	TRBV28	-	TRBJ2-3	TGTGCCAGCAGTTTAGGGACAGGGCTATCAGATACGCAGTATTTT	CASSLGTGLSDTQYF
-	TRBV6-4	-	TRBJ2-1	TGTGCCAGCAGTAGGACTAACCACAATGAGCAGTTCTTC	CASSRTNHNEQFF
TRBD2	TRBV6-1	-	TRBJ2-7	TGTGCCAGCAGTGAAGCTAGCGGGAGCTCCTACGAGCAGTACTTC	CASSEASGSSYEQYF
-	TRBV28	-	TRBJ2-7	TGTGCCAGCAGTTTTCCGGACGGTGAATTCCACGAGCAGTACTTC	CASSFPDGEFHEQYF
-	TRBV14	-	TRBJ2-7	TGTGCCAGCAGCCAAGATCTTTCAGCAACCTACGAGCAGTACTTC	CASSQDLSATYEQYF
-	TRBV19	-	TRBJ2-1	TGTGCCAGTACCGTCCCAGTTTTCTCCTACAATGAGCAGTTCTTC	CASTVPVFSYNEQFF
TRBD1	TRBV5-5	-	TRBJ1-1	TGTGCCAGCAGCGGGGGACAGACGAACACTGAAGCTTTCTTT	CASSGGQTNTEAFF
-	TRBV5-1	many	TRBJ1-5	TGCGCCAGCAGCTCTGGCCTTTCGGATCAGCCCCAGCATTTT	CASSSGLSDQPQHF
-	TRBV2	-	TRBJ2-3	TGTGCCAGCAGTGAAGGTGGGGGCGGCACAGATACGCAGTATTTT	CASSEGGGGTDTQYF
TRBD2	TRBV9	-	TRBJ2-1	TGTGCCAGCAGCATTCGGACTAGCGGGAGTACGGGTGAGCAGTTCTTC	CASSIRTSGSTGEQFF
-	TRBV19	-	TRBJ2-7	TGTGCCAGTAGTATTGACAACACCTACGAGCAGTACTTC	CASSIDNTYEQYF
TRBD2	TRBV5-1	-	TRBJ2-7	TGCGCCAGCAGCCAAAGCGGACTAGCGATTTACGAGCAGTACTTC	CASSQSGLAIYEQYF
TRBD1	TRBV11-2	-	TRBJ2-7	TGTGCCAGCAGCTTAGAGGGGGGGACAGGGATCTACGAGCAGTACTTC	CASSLEGGTGIYEQYF
-	TRBV28	medium-sized	TRBJ1-2	TGTGCCAGCAGTAGACCTGAGGGTACTAACTATGGCTACACCTTC	CASSRPEGTNYGYTF
-	TRBV11-1	-	TRBJ2-3	TGTGCCAGCAGCTTTACCGACAGCACAGATACGCAGTATTTT	CASSFTDSTDTQYF
-	TRBV4-3	-	TRBJ1-1	TGCGCCAGCAGCCAGGGACAAGGGACTGAAGCTTTCTTT	CASSQGQGTEAFF
TRBD1	TRBV7-3	-	TRBJ2-5	TGTGCCAGCAGCCCGACAGGGCCCGGGGAGACCCAGTACTTC	CASSPTGPGETQYF
-	TRBV28	-	TRBJ2-7	TGTGCCAGCAGTTATGAAAACGAGCAGTACTTC	CASSYENEQYF
-	TRBV19	-	TRBJ2-3	TGTGCCAGTAGTATTGCCGACGGAGATACGCAGTATTTT	CASSIADGDTQYF